This T cell receptor beta chain appears in the sequencing data of a study of blood T cells in healthy people across ages. Turning to this clonotype: The antigen remains unidentified.

For the second PCR, which ran for 7 to 11 cycles, a sample-barcoded 5' primer and a J-beta primer mix were used. Each cDNA was tagged by a template-switch adaptor containing 12 random nucleotides. TCRdb ran MiXCR on the 5' RACE reads and lists one entry per CDR3 protein. The sample has 650,000 to 1,000,000 distinct CDR3 sequences; roughly 40% are singletons. General study results and limits: While age rose, TCR beta diversity per million T cells dropped in a roughly linear way. Leaving the PBMCs unsorted stopped any conclusive comparison of naive versus antigen-experienced cells.

The germline CDR1 and CDR2 sequences are MGHDK and SYGVNS. This CDR3 comprises 16 residues. V was cut by 1 base and J by 5 bases, with 14 bases left in between. This sequence originates from a man aged 18 to 29 in good health. V usage is TRBV25-1 and J usage is TRBJ1-4, with D perhaps TRBD1 (6 bases). Input material: blood. The CDR3 loop is CASSEFGGQENEKLFF. The DNA of the CDR3 is TGTGCCAGCAGTGAATTCGGGGGCCAGGAGAATGAAAAACTGTTTTTT.